The 8 T cell receptor beta chains given below trace back to one sample, sequenced in a study of cytomegalovirus exposure and HLA in healthy donors. Primers: 60 Vbeta forward and 13 Jbeta reverse. Sequenced by immunoSEQ multiplex PCR; TCRdb stores in-frame clones only, minus some. Altogether about 120,000 clones are present, approximately 80% being singletons, with the ten largest covering 1.5%. The sequencing input was PBMCs. The receptors here all came from a young woman in good health and CMV-seronegative.

This chain uses TRBV1 with TRBJ1-2; no check of the table's D call, TRBD1, against the DNA was made. TRBV1 is shown as a pseudogene. This CDR3 is built from 16 residues. The DNA of the CDR3 is TGCACCAGCAGCCACCTACAGGGGAGTTTTAACTATGGCTACACCTTC. Its protein product is CTSSHLQGSFNYGYTF.

V usage is TRBV27 and J usage is TRBJ2-7, with 7 bases that match TRBD2. Looked up from germline, CDR1 is MNHEY and CDR2 is SMNVEV (reference sequence). Germline trimming cut 6 bases from V and 5 bases from J; bases unmatched to any gene: 10. This CDR3 region has 14 residues. Here the CDR3 reads CASSSGGLYHEQYF. In nucleotides, the CDR3 is TGTGCCAGCAGCTCGGGGGGTCTCTACCACGAGCAGTACTTC.

This rearrangement joins TRBV11-2 to TRBJ1-1; 10 positions match TRBD1. Germline lookup yields CDR1 SGHAT and CDR2 FQNNGV. This CDR3 has 16 amino acids. Trimming at V came to 5 bases and at J to 4 bases, leaving 10 bases not matched to a gene. For the CDR3, the DNA is TGTGCCAGCAGCCCAAGACAGGGGGCGCCGAGCACTGAAGCTTTCTTT. Translating it yields CASSPRQGAPSTEAFF.

The rearrangement uses TRBV6-1 and TRBJ2-1, with 7 bases aligning to TRBD1. J was trimmed by 9 bases and V by 2 bases; bases with no gene match: 10. CDR1 and CDR2 (germline): MNHNS, SASEGT. CDR3 length: 15 amino acids. Here the CDR3 DNA reads TGTGCCAGCAGTGAACTACAGGGGTCGGTCGGTGAGCAGTTCTTC. As protein: CASSELQGSVGEQFF.

J is TRBJ2-3 and V is TRBV7-2; 8 bases are shared with TRBD2. The CDR3 totals 14 residues. J was trimmed by 2 bases and V by 4 bases; bases with no gene match: 2. CDR1 and CDR2 from the germline V gene are SGHTA and FQGNSA. The CDR3 region is CASSSGLATDTQYF. CDR3 DNA: TGTGCCAGCAGCTCTGGACTAGCCACAGATACGCAGTATTTT.

This clone was seen more than once but under ten times. The rearrangement joins TRBV15 to TRBJ1-1; no clear D. V gave up 0 bases and J gave up 6 bases, with 14 bases separating them. The length of the CDR3 is 15 residues. Germline loops: CDR1 LNHNV, CDR2 YYDKDF (reference sequence). The CDR3 is CATSRDRGLQSEAFF. In nucleotides, the CDR3 is TGTGCCACCAGCAGAGATAGAGGTTTGCAGTCTGAAGCTTTCTTT.

The CDR3 sequence: CASSPAPGQTTGELFF. In nucleotides, the CDR3 is TGCGCCAGCAGTCCAGCTCCGGGACAGACCACCGGGGAGCTGTTTTTT. The rearrangement links TRBV5-1 to TRBJ2-2; 7 bases map to TRBD1. After removal of 5 bases from V and 4 bases from J, the junction contained 11 bases not matched to a gene. The CDR3 length is 16 residues. Germline V CDR1 and CDR2: SGHRS, YFSETQ.

The chain uses TRBV6-5 and TRBJ1-1; D remains ambiguous. The CDR3 has 13 residues. V was pared by 7 bases and J by 4 bases, with 13 bases between. CDR1 is MNHEY, CDR2 SVGAGI, per germline. The CDR3 DNA sequence: TGTGCCAGCACCCGGGATTGGGGCACTGAAGCTTTCTTT. Translated: CASTRDWGTEAFF.